What follows is one T cell receptor beta chain and its context. This sample includes further DNA sequences coding for the same CDR3. The source of the sample is a study of Ad26.COV2.S vaccination and SARS-CoV-2 variants. The treatment here: some 20 received Ad26.COV2.S at low or high dose, single or two shots; a few received placebo; per-sample allocation not given. Each sample was drawn 63 days after the first injection (of vaccine or placebo). Per germline, CDR1 SGHDN and CDR2 FVKESK. The CDR3 runs 16 residues. V lost 2 bases and J lost 1; bases outside the gene matches: 3. Some clones are missing from TCRdb's copy, which holds only in-frame ones; the method was immunoSEQ multiplex PCR. Here the sample spans hundreds of thousands of clones, around 90% being singletons.

The source material was peripheral blood, sampled in a trial of Ad26.COV2.S vaccine versus placebo. The chain uses TRBV14 and TRBJ2-2; 8 bases line up with TRBD2. The clonotype originates from a person aged 18-65 years who received the Ad26.COV2.S COVID-19 vaccine or a placebo. The CDR3 DNA reads TGTGCCAGCAGCCAAAGACTAGCGCAGAACACCGGGGAGCTGTTTTTT. It encodes CASSQRLAQNTGELFF.